The 10 T cell receptor beta chains in this list originate from one sample, sequenced in a study of cytomegalovirus exposure and HLA in healthy donors. Profiled with immunoSEQ multiplex PCR; TCRdb holds only in-frame clones, not every one. The sample gives 150,000 or so clones, roughly 84% of which show up once; 10% to 13% is in the top ten. Material for sequencing was PBMCs. Receptors originate from a man aged 25-40 years in good health and CMV-seropositive.

This chain connects TRBV29-1 to TRBJ2-1; possible D gene TRBD1, 5 bases. V shed 7 bases and J shed 9 bases, with 19 bases lying between them. Per the germline V gene, CDR1 is SQVTM and CDR2 is ANQGSEA. The CDR3 consists of 13 residues. The DNA of the CDR3 is TGCAGCGCAATTGGGGCAGGGAAGGGTGAGCAGTTCTTC. Residues: CSAIGAGKGEQFF.

This chain links TRBV7-3 with TRBJ2-7; D may be TRBD2 (5 bases). Trimming stripped 5 bases from V and 5 bases from J, with 13 bases between. The CDR3 covers 13 residues. CDR1 SGHTA and CDR2 FQGTGA come from the germline V gene. The CDR3 loop reads CASSPLGGNEQYF. CDR3 DNA: TGTGCCAGCAGCCCCCTCGGAGGCAACGAGCAGTACTTC.

The chain employs TRBV7-2 and TRBJ2-3; tentative D call: TRBD2 (6 bases). The CDR3 loop spans 15 amino acids. Germline V gene lookup returns CDR1 SGHTA and CDR2 FQGNSA. Trimming left V 2 bases short and J 5 bases short, with 14 bases between. The DNA for the CDR3 is TGTGCCAGCAGCTTAATCCAGGGAGGAATAGATACGCAGTATTTT. The encoded protein is CASSLIQGGIDTQYF.

The chain has TRBV6-4 and TRBJ2-1, with TRBD2 matching 8 bases. CDR1 MRHNA and CDR2 SNTAGT come from the germline V gene. There are 13 residues in the CDR3. With 0 bases clipped from V and 11 bases from J, the junction kept 3 bases outside the gene matches. The CDR3 DNA follows: TGTGCCAGCAGTGACTCGGGACTAGTGAAGCAGTTCTTC. This translates into CASSDSGLVKQFF.

This clone was seen at least ten times. The chain joins TRBV6-1 to TRBJ2-2; the D gene is possibly TRBD1 (6 bases). Germline lookup yields CDR1 MNHNS and CDR2 SASEGT. The V end lost 4 bases, the J end lost 2 bases, and 14 bases lay between the germline ends. This CDR3 is 16 amino acids long. CDR3 in DNA: TGTGCCAGCAGTGCTAACAGGGCCCCAAACACCGGGGAGCTGTTTTTT. As protein: CASSANRAPNTGELFF.

V usage is TRBV5-4 and J usage is TRBJ2-3, with a tentative D call TRBD2 (6 bases). V was cut by 3 bases and J by 0 bases, with 11 bases left in between. The germline gives CDR1 SGHNT, CDR2 YYREEE (reference sequence). The CDR3 totals 15 residues. CDR3 DNA: TGTGCCAGCAGCTCATTTCGGGGGAGCACAGATACGCAGTATTTT. Protein sequence: CASSSFRGSTDTQYF.

This clone was picked up a small number of times. The rearrangement joins TRBV2 to TRBJ1-2; D is unresolved. CDR3 length equals 13 residues. V was cut by 6 bases and J by 0 bases, with 8 bases left in between. Per the germline V gene, CDR1 is SNHLY and CDR2 is FYNNEI. CDR3 loop: CASSGNTNYGYTF. The CDR3 region has the DNA TGTGCCAGCAGCGGGAACACTAACTATGGCTACACCTTC.

This chain uses TRBV4-1 with TRBJ2-3, with D perhaps matching TRBD2 (5 bases). This CDR3 has 16 residues. The germline V gene has CDR1 MGHRA and CDR2 YSYEKL. V gave up 0 bases and J gave up 5 bases, with 15 bases separating them. The CDR3 reads CASSQEGLAGVDTQYF. CDR3 nucleotides: TGCGCCAGCAGCCAAGAAGGTCTAGCCGGTGTAGATACGCAGTATTTT.

The chain uses TRBV5-4 and TRBJ2-7; the match to TRBD2 covers 8 bases. CDR1 SGHNT and CDR2 YYREEE come from the germline V gene (reference sequence). CDR3 size: 16 residues. Germline trimming cut 3 bases from V and 1 base from J; bases unmatched to any gene: 9. Here the CDR3 reads CASSSGSGGLSYEQYF. The CDR3 nucleotides are TGTGCCAGCAGCTCCGGAAGCGGGGGCCTTTCCTACGAGCAGTACTTC.

This clone showed up just once. V usage is TRBV30 and J usage is TRBJ2-7, with D possibly being TRBD2 (6 bases). Germline assignment: CDR1 GTSNPN and CDR2 SVGIG (reference sequence). The CDR3 is 14 amino acids. Trimming left V 0 bases short and J 6 bases short, with 15 bases between. The chain's CDR3 is CAWSVDGRSSEQYF. The CDR3, as DNA: TGTGCCTGGAGTGTGGACGGGAGATCGAGCGAGCAGTACTTC. The full variable domain, its missing parts supplied by reference TRBV30 and TRBJ2-7, is SQTIHQWPATLVQPVGSPLSLECTVEGTSNPNLYWYRQAAGRGLQLLFYSVGIGQISSEVPQNLSASRPQDRQFILSSKKLLLSDSGFYLCAWSVDGRSSEQYFGPGTRLTVT.